The rows below give T cell receptor beta chains drawn from one sample of a study of brain T cells in children with intractable seizures. Data came from immunoSEQ multiplex PCR; TCRdb stores just in-frame clones and leaves some out. The repertoire has 55,000 to 80,000 clones, roughly 95% of them found once; the top ten carry approximately 0.37%. The sample in question was peripheral blood, obtained at surgery. The receptors were gathered from a boy younger than two with focal cortical dysplasia and intractable seizures. CDR3s include the opening cysteine and the closing phenylalanine or tryptophan.

>TRBJ2-7|TRBV6-5
CASSYEGQGLQYF
>TRBJ1-1|TRBV2
CASAGTGYTEAFF
>TRBJ1-1|TRBV6-2/TRBV6-3
CASSYAGTEAFF
>TRBJ2-1|TRBV5-6
CASRPQGTYNEQFF
>TRBJ1-1|TRBV28
CASSFHPTDLLNTEAFF
>TRBJ2-3|TRBV5-8
CASSRPWTSWSTDTQYF
>TRBJ1-6|TRBV7-2
CASSLVPGSLGNSPLHF
>TRBJ2-7|TRBV2
CAGGTSEARYEQYF
>TRBJ2-3|TRBV4-3
CASSQVSSGTDTQYF
>TRBJ2-1|TRBV12-3/TRBV12-4
CASSLGGDEQFF
>TRBJ1-6|TRBV5-1
CASSLDRDNSPLHF
>TRBJ1-3|TRBV9
CASSVGTGGNTIYF